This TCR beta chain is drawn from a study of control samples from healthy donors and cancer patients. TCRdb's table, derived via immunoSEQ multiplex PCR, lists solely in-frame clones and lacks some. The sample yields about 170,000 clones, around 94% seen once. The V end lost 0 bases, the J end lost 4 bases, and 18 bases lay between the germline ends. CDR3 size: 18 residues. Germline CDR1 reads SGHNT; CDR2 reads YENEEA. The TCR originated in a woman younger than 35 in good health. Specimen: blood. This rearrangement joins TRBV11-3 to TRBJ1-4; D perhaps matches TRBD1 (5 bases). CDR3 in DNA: TGTGCCAGCAGCTTAGATGTCGGTTCGGGGCCGATTAATGAAAAACTGTTTTTT. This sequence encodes CASSLDVGSGPINEKLFF.